This note documents a single TCR beta chain sequence. Its specificity is not known. Each cell subset's genomic DNA was divided evenly among several immunoSEQ plates. Method: immunoSEQ multiplex PCR; TCRdb's copy keeps in-frame clones and lacks some. The table records 1 million to 1.2 million clones, 60% to 80% of them present only once. This entry belongs to a study of shared clonotypes between healthy human individuals. General study results and limits: Larger richness was generally estimated for naive than memory subsets.

Losses at the gene ends were 5 bases for V and 7 bases for J; bases not matched to a gene: 9. The length of the CDR3 is 15 residues. Per the germline V gene, CDR1 is GTSNPN and CDR2 is SVGIG (reference sequence). Sample: memory CD4+ T cells from PBMCs. The subset is: CD45RA-negative fraction. The TCR was taken from a young man in good health. Some clones in this sample may be carry-over from other donors' samples. The chain is built from TRBV30 and TRBJ2-2; 11 bases map to TRBD1. The CDR3 bases are TGTGCCTGGGGGACAGGGGGTATGAATGGCGGGGAGCTGTTTTTT. As protein: CAWGTGGMNGGELFF.